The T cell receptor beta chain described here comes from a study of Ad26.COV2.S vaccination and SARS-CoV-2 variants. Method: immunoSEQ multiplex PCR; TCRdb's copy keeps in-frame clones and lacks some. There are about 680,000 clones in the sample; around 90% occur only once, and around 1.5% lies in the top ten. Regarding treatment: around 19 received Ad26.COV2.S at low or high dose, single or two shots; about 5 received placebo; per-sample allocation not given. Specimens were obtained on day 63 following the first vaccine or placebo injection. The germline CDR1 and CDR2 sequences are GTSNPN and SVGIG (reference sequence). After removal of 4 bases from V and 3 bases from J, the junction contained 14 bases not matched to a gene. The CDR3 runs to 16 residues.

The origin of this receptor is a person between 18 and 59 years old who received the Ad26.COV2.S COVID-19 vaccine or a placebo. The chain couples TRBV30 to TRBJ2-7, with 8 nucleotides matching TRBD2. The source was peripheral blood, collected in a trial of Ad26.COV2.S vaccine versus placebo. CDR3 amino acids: CAWNPLTVSGSYEQYF. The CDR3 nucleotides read TGTGCCTGGAATCCCTTGACTGTCAGCGGGAGCTACGAGCAGTACTTC.